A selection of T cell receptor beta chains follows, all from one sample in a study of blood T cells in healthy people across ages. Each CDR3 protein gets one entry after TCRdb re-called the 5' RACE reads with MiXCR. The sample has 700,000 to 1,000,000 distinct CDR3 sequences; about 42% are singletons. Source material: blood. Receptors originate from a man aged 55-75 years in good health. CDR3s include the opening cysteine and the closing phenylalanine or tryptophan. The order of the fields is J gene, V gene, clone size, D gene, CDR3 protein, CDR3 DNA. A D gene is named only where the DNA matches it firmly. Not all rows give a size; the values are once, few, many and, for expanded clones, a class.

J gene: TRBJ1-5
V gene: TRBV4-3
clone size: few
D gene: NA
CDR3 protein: CASSQVVTDSYSNQPQHF
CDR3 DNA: TGCGCCAGCAGCCAAGTCGTGACGGACTCCTATAGCAATCAGCCCCAGCATTTT

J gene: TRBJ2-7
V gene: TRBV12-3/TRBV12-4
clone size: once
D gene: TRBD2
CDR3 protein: CASSLAGTGGSSYEQYF
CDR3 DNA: TGTGCCAGCAGTTTGGCAGGGACGGGGGGGAGCTCCTACGAGCAGTACTTC

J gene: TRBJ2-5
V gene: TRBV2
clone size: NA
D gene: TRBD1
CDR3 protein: CASIGTGYQETQYF
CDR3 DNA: TGTGCCAGCATTGGGACAGGATACCAAGAGACCCAGTACTTC

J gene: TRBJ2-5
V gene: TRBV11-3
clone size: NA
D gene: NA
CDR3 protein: CASSPSGFKQYF
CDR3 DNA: TGTGCCAGCAGCCCCTCAGGGTTTAAGCAGTACTTC

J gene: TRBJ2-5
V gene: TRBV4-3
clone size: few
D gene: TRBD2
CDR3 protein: CASSQGTSGGAGETQYF
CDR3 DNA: TGCGCCAGCAGCCAAGGGACTAGCGGGGGGGCCGGTGAGACCCAGTACTTC

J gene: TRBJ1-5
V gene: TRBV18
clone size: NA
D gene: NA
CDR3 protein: CASSPPDGVTGQPQHF
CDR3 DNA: TGTGCCAGCTCACCACCGGACGGGGTAACGGGACAGCCCCAGCATTTT

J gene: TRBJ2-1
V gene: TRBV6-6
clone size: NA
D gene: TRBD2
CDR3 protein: CASRRGLAGETEQLF
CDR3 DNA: TGTGCCAGCAGACGGGGACTAGCGGGGGAGACTGAGCAGTTATTC

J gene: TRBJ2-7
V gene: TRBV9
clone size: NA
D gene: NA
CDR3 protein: CASSLTATSYEQYF
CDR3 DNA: TGTGCCAGCAGCTTGACAGCGACCTCCTACGAGCAGTACTTC

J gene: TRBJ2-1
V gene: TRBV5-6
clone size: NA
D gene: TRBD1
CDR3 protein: CASSRAGGSFYNEQFF
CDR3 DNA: TGTGCCAGCAGCCGGGCAGGGGGCTCATTTTACAATGAGCAGTTCTTC

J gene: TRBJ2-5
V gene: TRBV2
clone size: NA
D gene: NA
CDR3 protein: CASTIDRSGKTQYF
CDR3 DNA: TGTGCCAGCACTATTGACAGGTCGGGGAAGACCCAGTACTTC

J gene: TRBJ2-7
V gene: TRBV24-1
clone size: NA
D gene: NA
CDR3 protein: CATMEGRNSYEQYF
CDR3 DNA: TGTGCCACCATGGAAGGTAGGAACTCCTACGAGCAGTACTTC

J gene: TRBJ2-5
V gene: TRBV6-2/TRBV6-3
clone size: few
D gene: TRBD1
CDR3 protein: CASSYSRTGEQYF
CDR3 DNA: TGTGCCAGCAGTTACTCGAGGACAGGGGAGCAGTACTTC

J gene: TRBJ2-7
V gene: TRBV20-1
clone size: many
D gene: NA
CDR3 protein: CSARREADEQYF
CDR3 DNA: TGCAGTGCCAGGAGGGAGGCCGACGAGCAGTACTTC

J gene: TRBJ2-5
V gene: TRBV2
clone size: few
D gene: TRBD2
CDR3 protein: CASSVSGPQYF
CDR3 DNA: TGTGCCAGCAGTGTTAGCGGGCCCCAGTACTTC

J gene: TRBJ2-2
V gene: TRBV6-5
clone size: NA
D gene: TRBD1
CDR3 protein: CASSYRGQGGTGELFF
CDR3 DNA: TGTGCCAGCAGTTACAGGGGACAGGGTGGCACCGGGGAGCTGTTTTTT

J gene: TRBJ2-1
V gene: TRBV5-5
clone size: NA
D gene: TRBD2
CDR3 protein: CASSLVGGLVGNEQFF
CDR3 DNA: TGTGCCAGCAGCTTGGTGGGAGGACTAGTAGGGAATGAGCAGTTCTTC

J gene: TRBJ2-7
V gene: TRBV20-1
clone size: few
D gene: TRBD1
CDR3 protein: CSASALQGSSYEQYF
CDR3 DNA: TGCAGTGCTAGTGCCCTACAGGGGAGTTCCTACGAGCAGTACTTC

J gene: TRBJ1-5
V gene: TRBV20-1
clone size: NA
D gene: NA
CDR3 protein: CSAREAPEYSNQPQHF
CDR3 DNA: TGCAGTGCTAGAGAGGCCCCGGAGTATAGCAATCAGCCCCAGCATTTT

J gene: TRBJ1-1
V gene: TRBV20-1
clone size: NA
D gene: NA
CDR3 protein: CSASLPRGGTVAEAFF
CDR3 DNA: TGCAGTGCTAGCCTTCCCCGGGGTGGGACGGTGGCTGAAGCTTTCTTT

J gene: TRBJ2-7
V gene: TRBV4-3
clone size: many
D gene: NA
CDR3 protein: CASSQDSGYYEQYF
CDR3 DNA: TGCGCCAGCAGCCAAGATAGCGGCTACTACGAGCAGTACTTC

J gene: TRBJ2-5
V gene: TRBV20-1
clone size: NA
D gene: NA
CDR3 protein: CSATRTASETQYF
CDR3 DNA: TGCAGTGCTACTAGAACCGCTTCGGAGACCCAGTACTTC

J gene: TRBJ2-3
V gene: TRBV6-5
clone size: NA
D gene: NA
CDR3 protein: CASSYAGRGADTQYF
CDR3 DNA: TGTGCCAGCAGTTACGCAGGCCGGGGGGCCGATACGCAGTATTTT

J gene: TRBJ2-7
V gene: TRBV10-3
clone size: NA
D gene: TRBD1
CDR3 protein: CAIRVGQGSDEQYF
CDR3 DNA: TGTGCCATCAGGGTGGGACAGGGGAGTGACGAGCAGTACTTC

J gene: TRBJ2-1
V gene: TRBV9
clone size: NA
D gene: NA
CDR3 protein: CASSVSTDNEQFF
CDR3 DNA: TGTGCCAGCAGCGTTAGCACTGACAATGAGCAGTTCTTC

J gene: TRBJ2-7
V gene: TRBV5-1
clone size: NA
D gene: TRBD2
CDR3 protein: CASSPTSELYEQYF
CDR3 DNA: TGCGCCAGCAGCCCTACTAGCGAACTCTACGAGCAGTACTTC

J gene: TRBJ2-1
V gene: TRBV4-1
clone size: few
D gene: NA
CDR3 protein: CASSQETADEQFF
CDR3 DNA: TGCGCCAGCAGCCAAGAAACCGCCGATGAGCAGTTCTTC

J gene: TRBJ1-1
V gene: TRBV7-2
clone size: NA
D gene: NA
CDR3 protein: CASGGRSYDTEAFF
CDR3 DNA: TGTGCCAGCGGGGGCAGAAGTTACGACACTGAAGCTTTCTTT

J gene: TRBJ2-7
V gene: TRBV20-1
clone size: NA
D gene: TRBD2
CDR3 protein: CSAREVASGGREQYF
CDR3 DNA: TGCAGTGCTAGAGAGGTGGCTAGCGGGGGCCGCGAGCAGTACTTC

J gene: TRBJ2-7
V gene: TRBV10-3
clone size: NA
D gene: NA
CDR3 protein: CAISRTGTFNEQYF
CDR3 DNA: TGTGCCATCAGCCGAACCGGGACATTCAATGAGCAGTACTTC

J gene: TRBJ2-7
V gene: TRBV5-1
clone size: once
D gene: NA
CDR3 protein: CASSYQGHGGEQYF
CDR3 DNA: TGCGCCAGCAGCTACCAGGGACACGGGGGGGAGCAGTACTTC

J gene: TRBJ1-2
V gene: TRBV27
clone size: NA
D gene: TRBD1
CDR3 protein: CASRLDRGLGGYTF
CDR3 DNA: TGTGCCAGCAGACTAGACAGGGGGTTAGGTGGCTACACCTTC

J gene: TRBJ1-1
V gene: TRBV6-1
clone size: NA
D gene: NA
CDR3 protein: CASSERLRQITEAFF
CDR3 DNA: TGTGCCAGCAGTGAACGGCTCAGGCAAATCACTGAAGCTTTCTTT

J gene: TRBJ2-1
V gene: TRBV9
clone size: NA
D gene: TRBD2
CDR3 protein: CASSVGGGGAVRDNEQFF
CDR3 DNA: TGTGCCAGCAGCGTAGGTGGCGGGGGGGCGGTGAGGGACAATGAGCAGTTCTTC

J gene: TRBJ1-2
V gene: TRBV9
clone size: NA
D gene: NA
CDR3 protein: CASSKQGLDGYTF
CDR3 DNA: TGTGCCAGCAGCAAACAGGGTCTGGATGGCTACACCTTC

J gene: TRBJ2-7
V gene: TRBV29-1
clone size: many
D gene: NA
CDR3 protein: CSVAAKEFLSYEQYF
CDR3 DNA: TGCAGCGTTGCTGCTAAGGAGTTCCTCTCCTACGAGCAGTACTTC

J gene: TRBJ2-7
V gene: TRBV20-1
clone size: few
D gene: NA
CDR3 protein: CSARGRDYEQYF
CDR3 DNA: TGCAGTGCCCGGGGGCGGGACTACGAGCAGTACTTC

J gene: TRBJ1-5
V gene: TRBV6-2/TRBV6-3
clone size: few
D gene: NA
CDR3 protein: CASTDPGAQPQHF
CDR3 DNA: TGTGCCAGCACTGACCCCGGGGCCCAGCCCCAGCATTTT

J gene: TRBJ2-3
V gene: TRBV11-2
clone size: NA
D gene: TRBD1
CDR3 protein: CASSAYTGTEKDAQYF
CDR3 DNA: TGTGCCAGCAGCGCCTACACCGGGACAGAGAAAGATGCGCAGTATTTT

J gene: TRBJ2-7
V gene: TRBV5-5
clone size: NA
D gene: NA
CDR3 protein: CASSLLDRTSEQYF
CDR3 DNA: TGTGCCAGCAGCTTGCTGGACAGAACATCCGAGCAGTACTTC

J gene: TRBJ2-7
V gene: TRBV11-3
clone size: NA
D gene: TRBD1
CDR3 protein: CASSLDPTGDYEQYF
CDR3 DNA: TGTGCCAGCAGCTTAGACCCGACAGGGGACTACGAGCAGTACTTC

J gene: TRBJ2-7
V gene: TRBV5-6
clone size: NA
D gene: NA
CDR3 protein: CASSLGVQGRYEQYF
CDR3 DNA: TGTGCCAGCAGCTTGGGGGTCCAGGGTAGGTACGAGCAGTACTTC

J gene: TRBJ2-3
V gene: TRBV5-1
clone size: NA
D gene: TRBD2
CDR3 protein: CASSLDFGTSGGTDTQYF
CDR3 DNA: TGCGCCAGCAGCCTGGACTTCGGGACTAGCGGGGGCACAGATACGCAGTATTTT

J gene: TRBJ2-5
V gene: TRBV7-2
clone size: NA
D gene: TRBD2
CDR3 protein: CASNMGGGQETQYF
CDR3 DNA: TGTGCCAGCAATATGGGGGGGGGACAAGAGACCCAGTACTTC

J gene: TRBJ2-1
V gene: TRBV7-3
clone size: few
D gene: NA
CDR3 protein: CASSPLATSYNEQFF
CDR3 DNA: TGTGCCAGCAGCCCCCTGGCGACGAGTTACAATGAGCAGTTCTTC

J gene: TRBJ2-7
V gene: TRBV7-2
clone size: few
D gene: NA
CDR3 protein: CASSLSTGIVYEQYF
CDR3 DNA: TGTGCCAGCAGCTTATCTACAGGGATAGTCTACGAGCAGTACTTC

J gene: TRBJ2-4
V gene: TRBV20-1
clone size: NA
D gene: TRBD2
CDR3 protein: CSARHLTSGVPKNIQYF
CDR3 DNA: TGCAGTGCCCGACACCTGACTAGCGGGGTCCCCAAAAACATTCAGTACTTC

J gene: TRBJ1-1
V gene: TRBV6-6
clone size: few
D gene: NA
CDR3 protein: CASNLQGMNTEAFF
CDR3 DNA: TGTGCCAGCAATTTACAGGGCATGAACACTGAAGCTTTCTTT

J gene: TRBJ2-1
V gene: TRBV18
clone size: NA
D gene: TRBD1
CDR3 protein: CASSPPGDRNRNEQFF
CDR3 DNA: TGTGCCAGCTCACCACCGGGGGACAGGAACAGGAATGAGCAGTTCTTC

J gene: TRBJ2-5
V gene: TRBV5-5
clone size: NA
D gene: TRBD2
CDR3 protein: CASSAGGEKTQYF
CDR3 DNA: TGTGCCAGCAGCGCCGGGGGGGAAAAGACCCAGTACTTC

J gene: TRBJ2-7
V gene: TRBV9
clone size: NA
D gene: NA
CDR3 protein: CASSGGRGSYEQYF
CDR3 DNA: TGTGCCAGCAGCGGTGGGAGAGGGTCCTACGAGCAGTACTTC

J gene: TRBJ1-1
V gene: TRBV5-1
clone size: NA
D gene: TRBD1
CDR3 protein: CASSLGGGSGTEAFF
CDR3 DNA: TGCGCCAGCAGCTTAGGGGGCGGATCAGGGACTGAAGCTTTCTTT

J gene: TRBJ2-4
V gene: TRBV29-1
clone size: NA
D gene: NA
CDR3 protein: CSVVGLGGKNIQYF
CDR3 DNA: TGCAGCGTTGTCGGGCTAGGGGGGAAAAACATTCAGTACTTC

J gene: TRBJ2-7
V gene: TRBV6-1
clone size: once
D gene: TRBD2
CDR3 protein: CANSSRTSGAIYEQYF
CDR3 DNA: TGTGCCAACAGCTCCCGGACTAGCGGGGCGATCTACGAGCAGTACTTC

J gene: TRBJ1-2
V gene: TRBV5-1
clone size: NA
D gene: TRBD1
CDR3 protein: CASSGDRAYGYTF
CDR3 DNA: TGCGCCAGCAGCGGGGACAGGGCCTATGGCTACACCTTC

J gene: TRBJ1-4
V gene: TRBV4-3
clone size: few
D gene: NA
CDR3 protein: CASSQESRGKLFF
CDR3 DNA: TGCGCCAGCAGCCAAGAGTCCCGAGGAAAACTGTTTTTT

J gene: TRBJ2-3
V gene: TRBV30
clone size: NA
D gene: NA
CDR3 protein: CAWSQSDTQYF
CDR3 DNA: TGTGCCTGGAGTCAGTCAGATACGCAGTATTTT